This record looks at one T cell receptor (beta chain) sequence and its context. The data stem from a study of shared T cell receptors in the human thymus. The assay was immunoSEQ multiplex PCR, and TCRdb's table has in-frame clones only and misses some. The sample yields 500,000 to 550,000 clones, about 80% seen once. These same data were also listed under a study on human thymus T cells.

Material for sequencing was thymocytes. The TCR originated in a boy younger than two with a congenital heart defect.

CDR3 sequence reads: CASSLGQTSNYGYTF. Written as DNA, the CDR3 is TGCGCCAGCAGCTTGGGGCAGACTTCTAACTATGGCTACACCTTC. The V gene is TRBV5-1, the J gene TRBJ1-2; unclear D gene. Trimming removed 0 bases from V and 0 bases from J, with 9 bases in between. The CDR3 runs 15 residues. Germline V gene sequence: CDR1 SGHRS, CDR2 YFSETQ.